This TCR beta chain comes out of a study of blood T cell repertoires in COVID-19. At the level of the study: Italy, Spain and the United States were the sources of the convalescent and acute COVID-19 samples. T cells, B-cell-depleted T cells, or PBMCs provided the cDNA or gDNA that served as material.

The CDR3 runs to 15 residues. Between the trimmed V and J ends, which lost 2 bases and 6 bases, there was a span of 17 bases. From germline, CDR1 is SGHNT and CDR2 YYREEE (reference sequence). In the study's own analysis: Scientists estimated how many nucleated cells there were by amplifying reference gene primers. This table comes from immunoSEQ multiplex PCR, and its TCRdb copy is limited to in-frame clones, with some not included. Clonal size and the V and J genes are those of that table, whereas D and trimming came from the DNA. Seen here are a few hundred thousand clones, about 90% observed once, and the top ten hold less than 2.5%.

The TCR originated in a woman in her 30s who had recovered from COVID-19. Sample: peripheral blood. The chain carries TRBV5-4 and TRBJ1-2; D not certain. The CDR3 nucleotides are TGTGCCAGCAGCTTTTCTCCGGGTTCTCTGGATGGCTACACCTTC. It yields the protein CASSFSPGSLDGYTF.